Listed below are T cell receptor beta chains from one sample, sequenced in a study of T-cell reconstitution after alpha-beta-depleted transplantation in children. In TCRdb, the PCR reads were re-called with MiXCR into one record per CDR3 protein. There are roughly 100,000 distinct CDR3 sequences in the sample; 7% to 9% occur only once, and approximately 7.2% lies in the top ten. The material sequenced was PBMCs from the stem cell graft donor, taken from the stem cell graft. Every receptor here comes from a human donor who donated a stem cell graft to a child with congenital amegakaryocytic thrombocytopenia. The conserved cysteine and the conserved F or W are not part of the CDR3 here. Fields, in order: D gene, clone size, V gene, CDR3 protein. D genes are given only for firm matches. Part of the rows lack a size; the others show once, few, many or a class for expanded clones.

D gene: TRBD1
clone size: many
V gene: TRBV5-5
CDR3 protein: ATKHTGQGTDTQY

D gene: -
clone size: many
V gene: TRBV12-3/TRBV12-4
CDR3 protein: ASSLRRNTGELF

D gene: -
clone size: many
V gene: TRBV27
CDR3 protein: ASTPVGKGTEAF

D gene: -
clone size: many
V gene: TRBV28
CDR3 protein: ASSLSPAYTDTQY

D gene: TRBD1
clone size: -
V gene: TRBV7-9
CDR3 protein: ASSLLGQGVKGGYT

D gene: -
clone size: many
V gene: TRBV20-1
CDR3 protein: SAMDTDLLYEQY

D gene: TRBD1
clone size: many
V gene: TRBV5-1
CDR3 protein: ASTFGTATPYEQY

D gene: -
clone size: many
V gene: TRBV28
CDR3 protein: ASTSQRYEQY

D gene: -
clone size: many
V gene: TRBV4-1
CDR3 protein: ASSPDGSLLDEQF

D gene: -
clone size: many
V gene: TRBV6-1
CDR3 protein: ASSEGAAGVNTEAF

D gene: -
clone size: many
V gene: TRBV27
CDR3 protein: ASSLSWGVGNTEAF

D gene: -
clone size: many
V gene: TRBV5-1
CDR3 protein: ASSLDSRTGELF

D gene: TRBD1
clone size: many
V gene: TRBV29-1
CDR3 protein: SAEDRSTDTQY

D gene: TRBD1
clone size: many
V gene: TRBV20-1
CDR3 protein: SAEPTGQNYGYT

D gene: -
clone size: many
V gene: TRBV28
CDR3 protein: ASGQSVHNSPLH

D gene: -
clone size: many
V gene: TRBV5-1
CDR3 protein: ASSLAETPTEAF

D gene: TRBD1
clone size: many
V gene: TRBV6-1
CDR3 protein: ASSQTGTGSSPLH

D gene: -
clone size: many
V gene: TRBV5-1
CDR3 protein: ASSLEGLHEQF

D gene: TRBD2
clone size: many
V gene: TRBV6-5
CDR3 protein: ASSYGTSGEETQY

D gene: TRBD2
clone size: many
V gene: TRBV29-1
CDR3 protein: SPGGFSSYEQY

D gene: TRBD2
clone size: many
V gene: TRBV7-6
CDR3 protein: ASSLENSGSTDTQY

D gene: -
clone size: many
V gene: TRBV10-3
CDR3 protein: AISEGRRGRTDTQY

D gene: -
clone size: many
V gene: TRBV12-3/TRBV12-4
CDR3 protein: ASSPGRRIAKNIQY